Here is one T cell receptor beta chain with its context. Its antigen is not known. Each TCR beta library was made by quantitative 5'-RACE that incorporated molecular barcodes. TCRdb reprocessed the 5' RACE reads via MiXCR and lists one record per CDR3 protein. Among 230,000 or so distinct CDR3 sequences listed, 20% to 30% were seen once. This sample was taken from a study of CD8 T cells in ankylosing spondylitis. Broader study findings: Some of these motif variants have turned up before, in reports on reactive arthritis synovial fluid and blood. Enrichment of disease-linked clones was reportedly significant in matched ankylosing spondylitis synovial fluid.

This CDR3 has 13 residues. Germline CDR1 DFQATT, CDR2 SNEGSKA (reference sequence). V was clipped by 5 bases and J by 5 bases; unmatched bases: 7. Sequencing was carried out using blood, either unsorted or a sorted T cell fraction (not recorded which). This sequence originates from a male donor with ankylosing spondylitis or in good health (not recorded which). The chain has TRBV20-1 and TRBJ2-5; 8 bases are a match to TRBD2. Here the CDR3 reads CSARGSGAETQYF. CDR3 DNA sequence: TGCAGTGCTCGGGGTAGCGGGGCGGAGACCCAGTACTTC.